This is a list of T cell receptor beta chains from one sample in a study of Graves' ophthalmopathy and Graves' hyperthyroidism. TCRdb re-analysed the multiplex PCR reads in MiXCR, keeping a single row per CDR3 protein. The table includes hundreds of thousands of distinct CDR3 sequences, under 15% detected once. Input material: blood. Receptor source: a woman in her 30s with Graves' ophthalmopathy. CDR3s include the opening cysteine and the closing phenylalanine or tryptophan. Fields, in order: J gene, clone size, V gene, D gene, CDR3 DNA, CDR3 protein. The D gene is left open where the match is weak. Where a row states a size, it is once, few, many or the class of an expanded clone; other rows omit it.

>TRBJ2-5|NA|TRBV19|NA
TGTGCCAGTAGTCCCACGGAGGGGTGGGGAGAGACCCAGTACTTC
CASSPTEGWGETQYF
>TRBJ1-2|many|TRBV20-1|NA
TGCAGTGCTAGAGTTGCGGCCACATATGGCTACACCTTC
CSARVAATYGYTF
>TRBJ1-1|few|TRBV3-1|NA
TGTGCCAGCAGCCAAAAAAGGGGGAATCAAGCTTTCTTT
CASSQKRGNQAFF
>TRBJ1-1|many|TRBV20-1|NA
TGCAGTGCTAGAGTTGGGGGGGCGGACACTGAAGCTTTCTTT
CSARVGGADTEAFF
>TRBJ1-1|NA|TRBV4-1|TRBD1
TGCGCCAGCAGCCAAGATCCGGACAGGACTCTTGAAGCTTTCTTT
CASSQDPDRTLEAFF
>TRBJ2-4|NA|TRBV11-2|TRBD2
TGTGCCAGCCGGGAGGTAGCCAAAAACATTCAGTACTTC
CASREVAKNIQYF
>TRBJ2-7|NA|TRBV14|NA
TGTGCCAGCAGCCAGCTCAAAACCGGGCCAAGGGGGGAGCAGTACTTC
CASSQLKTGPRGEQYF
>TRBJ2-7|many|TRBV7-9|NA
TGTGCCAGCAGCTCCTACCGGGACGGCCTCTACGAGCAGTACTTC
CASSSYRDGLYEQYF
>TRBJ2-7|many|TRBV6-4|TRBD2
TGTGCCAGCAGTCCTACTAGCGGGAGCCACGAGCAGTACTTC
CASSPTSGSHEQYF
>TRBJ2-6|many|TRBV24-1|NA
TGTGCCACCAGTGTAAGCGGCCACAAGGTCCTGACTTTC
CATSVSGHKVLTF
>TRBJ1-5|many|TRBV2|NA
TGTGCCAGCAGCCAGGGTCCGAGCAATCAGCCCCAGCATTTT
CASSQGPSNQPQHF
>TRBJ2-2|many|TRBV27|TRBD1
TGTGCCAGCAGTCTGGGACAGGGAAGCGGGGAGCTGTTTTTT
CASSLGQGSGELFF
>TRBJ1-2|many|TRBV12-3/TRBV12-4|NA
TGTGCCAGCAGTTTACCCGCTTCCTATGGCTACACCTTC
CASSLPASYGYTF
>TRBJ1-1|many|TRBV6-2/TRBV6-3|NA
TGTGCCAGCAGTTACAGGCGCACTGAAGCTTTCTTT
CASSYRRTEAFF
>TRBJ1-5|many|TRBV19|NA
TGTGCCAGTAGTACCCGTACAGGAGTCAATCAGCCCCAGCATTTT
CASSTRTGVNQPQHF
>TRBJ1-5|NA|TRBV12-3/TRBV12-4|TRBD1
TGTGCCAGCAACCCTGGACAGGGACCTCATCAGCCCCAGCATTTT
CASNPGQGPHQPQHF
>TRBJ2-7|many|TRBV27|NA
TGTGCCAGCAGTTTATTGGGGGATTGGCAGAACCACGAGCAGTACTTC
CASSLLGDWQNHEQYF
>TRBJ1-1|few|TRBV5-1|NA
TGCGCCAGCAGCTTTGCACCATACCCGGGACAATTGAACACTGAAGCTTTCTTT
CASSFAPYPGQLNTEAFF
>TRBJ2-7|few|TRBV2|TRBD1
TGTGCCAGTCCTAAGACCGGGACAGGGGACTACGAGCAGTACTTC
CASPKTGTGDYEQYF
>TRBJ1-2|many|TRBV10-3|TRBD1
TGTGCCATCAGTGAATCGGCCGGGACAGGGAACTATGGCTACACCTTC
CAISESAGTGNYGYTF
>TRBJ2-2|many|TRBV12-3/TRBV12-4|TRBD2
TGTGCCAGCACTTTAGCGGGAGGGCCGATCGGGGAGCTGTTTTTT
CASTLAGGPIGELFF
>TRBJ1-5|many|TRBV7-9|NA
TGTGCCAGAATCCGCTTCCAGCATTTT
CARIRFQHF
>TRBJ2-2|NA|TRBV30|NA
TGTGCCTGGACCTCCTTTTCGAACACCGGGGAGCTGTTTTTT
CAWTSFSNTGELFF
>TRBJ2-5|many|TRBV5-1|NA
TGCGCCAGCAGCTTTACGGGACACCTACAAGAGACCCAGTACTTC
CASSFTGHLQETQYF
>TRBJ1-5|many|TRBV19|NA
TGTGCCAGCGAAACGGCGTGGGACAGCAATCAGCCCCAGCATTTT
CASETAWDSNQPQHF
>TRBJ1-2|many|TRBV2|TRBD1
TGTGCCAGCACTCCGGGACAGGGGAACTATGGCTACACCTTC
CASTPGQGNYGYTF
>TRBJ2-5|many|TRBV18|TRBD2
TGTGCCAGCTCCAGGCGGGAGGAAGAGACCCAGTACTTC
CASSRREEETQYF
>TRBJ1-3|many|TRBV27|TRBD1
TGTGCCAGCAGTTTAGACAGGGGGCCTGGAAACACCATATATTTT
CASSLDRGPGNTIYF
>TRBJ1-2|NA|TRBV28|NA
TGTGCCAGCAACACAGGGTGGAACTCTAACTATGGCTACACCTTC
CASNTGWNSNYGYTF
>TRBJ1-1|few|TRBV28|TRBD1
TGTGCCAGCAGTCCCTTTACCCTCCAGGGGGAGAGGATGAACACTGAAGCTTTCTTT
CASSPFTLQGERMNTEAFF
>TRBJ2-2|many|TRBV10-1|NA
TGCGCCAGCAGGCCAGGGCCCACCGGGGAGCTGTTTTTT
CASRPGPTGELFF
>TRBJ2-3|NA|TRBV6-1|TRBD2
TGTGCCAGCAGTGAAGTGGGTAGCGGGTCAGATACGCAGTATTTT
CASSEVGSGSDTQYF
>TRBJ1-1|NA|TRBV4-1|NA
TGCGCCAGCAGCCCGCAAGCGCGGGGAGAGGTAGTCGGCCCACAGGAGGCTTTCTTT
CASSPQARGEVVGPQEAFF
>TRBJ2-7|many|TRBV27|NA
TGTGCCAGCAGTTTATTGGGGACCGAGCAGTACTTC
CASSLLGTEQYF
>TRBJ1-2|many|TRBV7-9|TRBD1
TGTGCCAGCAGCCCGACAGGGGGCCATAACTATGGCTACACCTTC
CASSPTGGHNYGYTF
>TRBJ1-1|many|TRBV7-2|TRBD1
TGTGCCAGCAGCTTCGACAGGGGTACTGAAGCTTTCTTT
CASSFDRGTEAFF
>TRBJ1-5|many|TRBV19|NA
TGTGCCAGTAGGCTGTTGGGTGGCAATCAGCCCCAGCATTTT
CASRLLGGNQPQHF
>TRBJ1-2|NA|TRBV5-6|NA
TGTGCCAGCAGCTTCGGCAGCCTAGGGGCTAACTATGGCTACACCTTC
CASSFGSLGANYGYTF
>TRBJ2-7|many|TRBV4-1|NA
TGCGCCAGCAGCCAAGATCGAGACAGAGGTTTCTACGAGCAGTACTTC
CASSQDRDRGFYEQYF
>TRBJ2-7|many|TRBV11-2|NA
TGTGCCAGCAGTTGGAGACAGAGCTACGAGCAGTACTTC
CASSWRQSYEQYF
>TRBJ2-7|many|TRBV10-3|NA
TGTGCCATCAGCCAGGGTAGCCACGAGCAGTACTTC
CAISQGSHEQYF